The clone carrying this T cell receptor beta chain appeared many times. The target antigen is unknown. The authors made TCR cDNA by 5'RACE template switching, adding a universal primer site and UMIs. TCRdb reanalysed the 5' RACE reads using MiXCR and keeps one entry per CDR3 protein. The sample holds 610,000 or so distinct CDR3 sequences, 12% seen once. This sample was included in a study of T cells after yellow fever vaccination. Background on the study: Any fraction with a low cell number was prepared using SMART-Seq v4 Ultra Low Input. Points from the study as a whole: A secondary response was less intense yet reached its peak sooner, at day 5 versus 15. It was a small share of clonotypes that appeared in both CD4 and CD8 compartments.

Looked up from germline, CDR1 is SGHKS and CDR2 is YYEKEE (reference sequence). Germline trimming cut 5 bases from V and 3 bases from J; bases unmatched to any gene: 6. CDR3 size: 14 residues. This sequence originates from a man under 40 who received the YFV17D yellow fever vaccine. The rearrangement links TRBV5-5 to TRBJ2-5, with 8 bases identical to TRBD2. Here the sequenced sample was PBMCs, taken on the day of the yellow fever booster vaccination. CDR3 residues: CASSWTSREETQYF. CDR3 DNA sequence: TGTGCCAGCAGTTGGACTAGCCGGGAAGAGACCCAGTACTTC.